This T cell receptor beta chain was recorded in a study of long-term antiretroviral therapy in people with HIV. General study results and limits: Blood collection from the mid-2000s to the late 2010s possibly occurred under older ART regimens. Repertoires looked antigen-experienced, with only a slight naive shift after ART. All time points showed a repertoire dominated by clones expanded before ART.

Losses at the gene ends were 5 bases for V and 4 bases for J; bases not matched to a gene: 11. CDR1 and CDR2 (germline): MDHEN, SYDVKM. The CDR3 length is 16 residues. Prior to DNA extraction, the samples held roughly 1-10 million cryopreserved PBMC. To note about this clone: Antigen: not known.

With survey level as its setting, the immunoSEQ assay was v3.0. Here immunoSEQ multiplex PCR was the method, and the copy in TCRdb shows in-frame clones only, minus some. The table includes some 20,000 clones, 78% detected once. The chain recombines TRBV28 with TRBJ2-1, with 7 bases lining up with TRBD1. This clonotype originated in a woman aged 40-49 years with HIV. The source was unsorted PBMCs, collected at the start of antiretroviral therapy, before treatment. The CDR3 coding sequence is TGTGCCAGCAGTCCCACCGGGACAGTCCTTTACAATGAGCAGTTCTTC. Translation: CASSPTGTVLYNEQFF.